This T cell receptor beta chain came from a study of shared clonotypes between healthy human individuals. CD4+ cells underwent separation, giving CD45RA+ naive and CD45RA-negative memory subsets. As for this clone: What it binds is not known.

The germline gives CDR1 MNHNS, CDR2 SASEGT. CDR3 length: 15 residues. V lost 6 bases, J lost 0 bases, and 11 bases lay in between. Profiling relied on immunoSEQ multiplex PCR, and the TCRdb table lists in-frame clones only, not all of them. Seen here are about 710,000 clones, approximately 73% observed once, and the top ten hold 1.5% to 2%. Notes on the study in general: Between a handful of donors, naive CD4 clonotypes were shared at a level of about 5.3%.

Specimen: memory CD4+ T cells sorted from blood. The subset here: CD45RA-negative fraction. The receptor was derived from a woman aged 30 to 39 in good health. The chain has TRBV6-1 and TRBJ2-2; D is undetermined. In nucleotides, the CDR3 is TGTGCCAGCAGCCACAGCCTCGCGAACACCGGGGAGCTGTTTTTT. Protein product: CASSHSLANTGELFF.